The 18 T cell receptor beta chains presented below share a single source sample, sequenced in a study of lymphopenia after photon versus proton radiotherapy. TCRdb's copy holds only in-frame clones and misses some; the assay was immunoSEQ multiplex PCR. The profile covers 10,000 to 15,000 clones, with roughly 90% appearing a single time and 3% to 4% taken by the ten largest. The material sequenced was peripheral blood, taken from a patient treated with proton-based radiotherapy. These receptors were collected from a man aged 55 to 69 with pancreatic cancer.

V is TRBV28 and J is TRBJ2-2; D not resolved. CDR1 and CDR2 from the germline V gene are MDHEN and SYDVKM. The CDR3 consists of 15 residues. V was pared by 6 bases and J by 2 bases, with 13 bases between. The chain's CDR3 is CASSRPPGNTGELFF. The CDR3 DNA is TGTGCCAGCAGCCGCCCCCCAGGCAACACCGGGGAGCTGTTTTTT.

This sequence joins TRBV11-1 and TRBJ1-1; D is perhaps TRBD1 (6 bases). Per germline, CDR1 SGHAT and CDR2 FQDESV (reference sequence). Trimming removed 4 bases from V and 4 bases from J, with 16 bases in between. The CDR3 has 15 amino acids. The CDR3 coding sequence is TGTGCCAGCAGCTACCTAGGGGGAGGGAGCACTGAAGCTTTCTTT. Residues: CASSYLGGGSTEAFF.

The gene calls are TRBV7-8 and TRBJ2-2; tentatively, D is TRBD2 (5 bases). Germline CDR1 reads SGHVS; CDR2 reads FQNEAQ. The CDR3 has 13 residues. The V end lost 8 bases, the J end lost 4 bases, and 11 bases lay between the germline ends. The CDR3 reads CASSGLGTGELFF. The CDR3 DNA is TGTGCCAGCTCAGGACTTGGCACCGGGGAGCTGTTTTTT.

The V and J genes are TRBV6-1 and TRBJ1-1; D call uncertain. Germline CDR1 and CDR2: MNHNS and SASEGT. CDR3 length: 13 amino acids. V was clipped by 3 bases and J by 7 bases, with 12 bases between them. CDR3 nucleotide sequence: TGTGCCAGCAGTGACAGTCCCCCGAATGAAGCTTTCTTT. It encodes CASSDSPPNEAFF.

V is TRBV29-1 and J is TRBJ2-1; a possible D gene is TRBD2 (5 bases). Trimming removed 7 bases from V and 8 bases from J, with 24 bases in between. CDR3 length equals 15 residues. In germline, CDR1 is SQVTM, CDR2 ANQGSEA. CDR3 sequence reads: CSARGWSSLEDEQFF. In nucleotides, the CDR3 is TGCAGCGCCCGAGGGTGGTCTAGCCTGGAGGATGAGCAGTTCTTC.

This clone appeared once. The chain is built from TRBV7-2 and TRBJ2-7; D gene unclear. Germline V lookup: CDR1 SGHTA, CDR2 FQGNSA. V lost 1 base to trimming and J lost 3 bases, with 7 bases between them. The CDR3 length is 13 residues. The CDR3: CASSLVVGYEQYF. CDR3 in DNA: TGTGCCAGCAGCTTAGTTGTGGGCTACGAGCAGTACTTC.

J is TRBJ1-2 and V is TRBV7-2; the match to TRBD1 covers 7 bases. The V gene end was trimmed by 5 bases and the J gene end by 4 bases; junction bases not matched to a gene: 10. The CDR3 has 15 amino acids. The germline V gene encodes CDR1 SGHTA and CDR2 FQGNSA. CDR3 DNA: TGTGCCAGCAGCCCCGCGGGACAGCCTATCTATGGCTACACCTTC. Translating gives CASSPAGQPIYGYTF.

CDR3 bases: TGTGCCAGCAGTGATGCTGGGGCCAACGTCCTGACTTTC. Its translation is CASSDAGANVLTF. The J gene is TRBJ2-6, the V gene TRBV28, with D unresolved. Trimming pared 5 bases from V and 2 bases from J, leaving 4 bases between. CDR3 length equals 13 residues. Germline V gene data show CDR1 as MDHEN and CDR2 as SYDVKM.

Only a few counts were recorded for this clone. The genes are TRBV29-1 and TRBJ1-4; D is undetermined. The germline V gene has CDR1 SQVTM and CDR2 ANQGSEA. There are 13 residues in the CDR3. V gave up 3 bases and J gave up 8 bases, with 13 bases separating them. Written as DNA, the CDR3 is TGCAGCGTTGAGAGGGCGGTTGGGGAAAAACTGTTTTTT. Its protein product is CSVERAVGEKLFF.

The V call is TRBV28, the J call TRBJ1-1; D not certain. The germline V gene has CDR1 MDHEN and CDR2 SYDVKM. V was cut by 2 bases and J by 3 bases, with 10 bases left in between. The CDR3 contains 14 residues. CDR3 in DNA: TGTGCCAGCAGTTTAGCGGGCATGGACACTGAAGCTTTCTTT. Translating gives CASSLAGMDTEAFF. Full variable domain (remainder filled in from reference TRBV28 and TRBJ1-1): DVKVTQSSRYLVKRTGEKVFLECVQDMDHENMFWYRQDPGLGLRLIYFSYDVKMKEKGDIPEGYSVSREKKERFSLILESASTNQTSMYLCASSLAGMDTEAFFGQGTRLTVV.

This chain uses TRBV27 with TRBJ2-2; possibly TRBD1 for D (6 bases). The V end lost 0 bases, the J end lost 1 base, and 12 bases lay between the germline ends. Germline V gene data show CDR1 as MNHEY and CDR2 as SMNVEV (reference sequence). CDR3 length: 17 amino acids. CDR3 amino acids: CASSLSFLDRNTGELFF. As DNA, the CDR3 is TGTGCCAGCAGTTTATCCTTTTTGGACAGGAACACCGGGGAGCTGTTTTTT.

This chain joins TRBV29-1 and TRBJ1-4, with D possibly TRBD1 on 6 matching bases. The V gene's germline CDR1 is SQVTM and CDR2 ANQGSEA. V gave up 7 bases and J gave up 0 bases, with 12 bases separating them. The CDR3 totals 14 residues. The CDR3 bases are TGCAGCGGTGGGGACACGACAACTAATGAAAAACTGTTTTTT. It specifies CSGGDTTTNEKLFF.

J is TRBJ2-3 and V is TRBV10-1; perhaps D is TRBD1 or TRBD2 (5 bases each). Germline V lookup: CDR1 WNHNN, CDR2 SYGVQD (reference sequence). The V end was cut by 2 bases, the J end by 1 base, with 19 bases between. There are 18 residues in the CDR3. CDR3 coding DNA: TGCGCCAGCAGTGAGAAGAAGGAGCGAGGGACCCGCACAGATACGCAGTATTTT. Translated: CASSEKKERGTRTDTQYF.

The chain joins TRBV30 to TRBJ1-1; 7 bases fit TRBD1. Trimming took 1 base from V and 3 from J; bases not matched to a gene: 2. CDR1 is GTSNPN and CDR2 is SVGIG in the germline V gene (reference sequence). This CDR3 has 13 amino acids. For the CDR3, the DNA is TGTGCCTGGAGTGGGCAGGGGGACACTGAAGCTTTCTTT. This codes for CAWSGQGDTEAFF.

The V call is TRBV5-8, the J call TRBJ2-3; 9 bases fit TRBD2. The CDR3 is made up of 13 amino acids. With V trimmed by 4 bases and J by 6 bases, 3 bases remained unmatched. Germline values: CDR1 SGHTS, CDR2 YDEGEE. The CDR3 sequence: CASSTGLADTQYF. DNA for the CDR3: TGTGCCAGCAGCACCGGACTAGCGGATACGCAGTATTTT. Combining the CDR3 with reference TRBV5-8 and TRBJ2-3 gives the whole variable domain EAGVTQSPTHLIKTRGQQATLRCSPISGHTSVYWYQQALGLGLQFLLWYDEGEERNRGNFPPRFSGRQFPNYSSELNVNALELEDSALYLCASSTGLADTQYFGPGTRLTVL.

There are a few counts of this clone. The chain has TRBV7-2 and TRBJ2-1; TRBD2 aligns across 8 bases. In germline, CDR1 is SGHTA, CDR2 FQGNSA. The CDR3 covers 15 residues. The V gene end was trimmed by 2 bases and the J gene end by 6 bases; junction bases not matched to a gene: 6. The CDR3 nucleotides are TGTGCCAGCAGCTTATCTCCTAGCGGGTTCAATGAGCAGTTCTTC. It encodes CASSLSPSGFNEQFF.

This clone was observed a handful of times. The chain recombines TRBV19 with TRBJ1-5; D call uncertain. V was clipped by 7 bases and J by 5 bases, with 9 bases between them. CDR3 length: 12 amino acids. Germline V gene data show CDR1 as LNHDA and CDR2 as SQIVND (reference sequence). The CDR3 nucleotides read TGTGCCAGTACCGCCGGTTATCAGCCCCAGCATTTT. This translates into CASTAGYQPQHF.

In the case of this clone: At one end, the junction sequence differs from germline, possibly due to a read error. This chain connects TRBV18 to TRBJ2-5; perhaps D is TRBD1 or TRBD2 (5 bases each). The CDR3 consists of 15 residues. CDR1 is KGHSH, CDR2 LQKENI, per germline. DNA of the CDR3: TGTGCCGGCTCACCCGGGACGGGAAATGAAGAGACCCAGTACTTC. It encodes CAGSPGTGNEETQYF.